The rows below give T cell receptor beta chains drawn from one sample of a study of cytomegalovirus exposure and HLA in healthy donors. Generated by immunoSEQ multiplex PCR, the TCRdb table keeps only in-frame clones and is missing some. The sample comprises around 98,000 clones, about 76% of which are singletons, and roughly 8% rests with the top ten. Sequencing used PBMCs. These receptors all come from a human donor in good health. Each CDR3 is given with its conserved first and last residue. The order of the fields is D gene, V gene, J gene, clone size, CDR3 protein, CDR3 DNA. A D gene is named only where the DNA matches it firmly. Clone sizes are given selectively: once, few, many, or a class where the clone is expanded.

>NA|TRBV30|TRBJ2-5|NA
CAWTGLGGETQYF
TGTGCCTGGACCGGACTAGGGGGGGAGACCCAGTACTTC
>NA|TRBV25-1|TRBJ2-1|few
CASSEHGTGEQFF
TGTGCCAGCAGTGAACACGGGACTGGTGAGCAGTTCTTC
>NA|TRBV19|TRBJ1-1|once
CASSISGGRMNTEAFF
TGTGCCAGTAGTATTTCCGGAGGGCGGATGAACACTGAAGCTTTCTTT
>NA|TRBV2|TRBJ2-1|few
CALGGSEQFF
TGTGCCCTCGGTGGGAGTGAGCAGTTCTTC
>TRBD2|TRBV29-1|TRBJ2-1|NA
CSVTSGYNEQFF
TGCAGCGTTACTAGCGGATACAATGAGCAGTTCTTC
>NA|TRBV6-5|TRBJ2-5|NA
CASRYLQGQETQYF
TGTGCCAGCAGGTATCTTCAGGGGCAAGAGACCCAGTACTTC
>TRBD2|TRBV9|TRBJ2-3|NA
CASSVAASGSVTQYF
TGTGCCAGCAGCGTAGCGGCTAGCGGGAGTGTTACGCAGTATTTT
>TRBD1|TRBV7-9|TRBJ1-2|few
CASSSEPPGGGYTF
TGTGCCAGCAGCTCGGAGCCTCCAGGGGGGGGCTACACCTTC
>NA|TRBV6-6|TRBJ1-5|many
CASSYPLQPQHF
TGTGCCAGCAGTTACCCATTGCAGCCCCAGCATTTT
>TRBD2|TRBV10-1|TRBJ2-5|NA
CASSDPGTPGRETQYF
TGCGCCAGCAGTGATCCCGGGACCCCCGGGAGGGAGACCCAGTACTTC
>TRBD1|TRBV23-1|TRBJ2-1|NA
CASSPRQGNNEQFF
TGCGCCAGCAGTCCGAGACAGGGAAACAATGAGCAGTTCTTC
>NA|TRBV2|TRBJ2-3|once
CASSALVVQLDTQYF
TGTGCCAGCAGTGCCCTAGTGGTTCAGTTAGATACGCAGTATTTT
>NA|TRBV7-8|TRBJ2-2|NA
CASSLGSAGELFF
TGTGCCAGCAGCTTAGGTTCGGCCGGGGAGCTGTTTTTT
>TRBD1|TRBV15|TRBJ2-7|NA
CATSRDLGQGSFEQYF
TGTGCCACCAGCAGAGATCTAGGACAGGGGTCCTTCGAGCAGTACTTC
>NA|TRBV5-8|TRBJ2-1|NA
CASSQGVAAGNEQFF
TGTGCCAGCAGTCAAGGCGTAGCAGCAGGGAATGAGCAGTTCTTC
>TRBD1|TRBV2|TRBJ1-1|NA
CASSPDRDTEAFF
TGTGCCAGCAGCCCAGACAGGGACACTGAAGCTTTCTTT
>NA|TRBV29-1|TRBJ1-1|NA
CSVHDRFTEAFF
TGCAGCGTTCACGACAGGTTCACTGAAGCTTTCTTT
>TRBD2|TRBV10-3|TRBJ2-7|NA
CAISADKPGLAGDEQYF
TGTGCCATCAGTGCTGATAAACCGGGACTAGCGGGAGACGAGCAGTACTTC
>NA|TRBV4-1|TRBJ1-3|NA
CASSQVKMAPGNTIYF
TGCGCCAGCAGCCAAGTAAAAATGGCCCCTGGAAACACCATATATTTT
>NA|TRBV27|TRBJ1-1|NA
CASSAHGIQNTEAFF
TGTGCCAGCAGTGCACACGGGATACAGAACACTGAAGCTTTCTTT
>TRBD1|TRBV19|TRBJ1-2|NA
CASTGQENYGYTF
TGTGCCAGTACCGGACAGGAGAACTATGGCTACACCTTC
>NA|TRBV5-4|TRBJ1-2|NA
CASSPRGFDGYTF
TGTGCCAGCAGCCCCCGAGGGTTTGATGGCTACACCTTC
>NA|TRBV4-3|TRBJ1-4|NA
CASSQDLPATNEKLFF
TGCGCCAGCAGCCAAGATCTTCCTGCAACTAATGAAAAACTGTTTTTT
>NA|TRBV4-2|TRBJ1-2|NA
CASSQDVGAAYGHTF
TGTGCCAGCAGCCAAGATGTGGGGGCCGCCTATGGCCACACCTTC
>NA|TRBV9|TRBJ2-3|NA
CASSVTPQNTDTQYF
TGTGCCAGCAGCGTAACTCCCCAAAACACAGATACGCAGTATTTT
>NA|TRBV19|TRBJ2-5|few
CASSIYANQETQYF
TGTGCCAGTAGTATCTACGCTAATCAAGAGACCCAGTACTTC
>NA|TRBV9|TRBJ2-7|NA
CASSVSLGAYEQYF
TGTGCCAGCAGCGTATCTCTAGGGGCCTACGAGCAGTACTTC
>NA|TRBV27|TRBJ1-2|NA
CASSLRGANYGYTF
TGTGCCAGCAGTTTACGGGGGGCGAACTATGGCTACACCTTC
>NA|TRBV14|TRBJ1-3|NA
CASSQIQGSGNTIYF
TGTGCCAGCAGCCAAATTCAAGGGAGTGGAAACACCATATATTTT
>TRBD2|TRBV7-6|TRBJ2-1|few
CASSRTSGGGYNEQFF
TGTGCCAGCAGCCGGACTAGCGGGGGGGGGTACAATGAGCAGTTCTTC
>TRBD1|TRBV5-1|TRBJ1-2|few
CASSLEGQNYGYTF
TGCGCCAGCAGCTTGGAGGGACAGAACTATGGCTACACCTTC
>NA|TRBV6-1|TRBJ1-5|NA
CASSATGVNQPQHF
TGTGCCAGCAGTGCGACAGGAGTTAATCAGCCCCAGCATTTT
>TRBD2|TRBV10-3|TRBJ2-7|NA
CAISTGTSGSYEQYF
TGTGCCATCAGTACCGGGACTAGCGGCTCCTACGAGCAGTACTTC
>TRBD1|TRBV6-5|TRBJ1-2|NA
CASRTKTGTYGYTF
TGTGCCAGCAGAACAAAGACAGGGACCTATGGCTACACCTTC
>TRBD2|TRBV15|TRBJ2-1|NA
CATSRADGGWFF
TGTGCCACCAGCAGAGCGGACGGGGGGTGGTTCTTC
>TRBD1|TRBV14|TRBJ1-2|NA
CASSQGGTAYGYTF
TGTGCCAGCAGCCAAGGGGGGACAGCCTATGGCTACACCTTC
>TRBD2|TRBV7-2|TRBJ2-3|NA
CASSLGTSGDTQYF
TGTGCCAGCAGCTTAGGGACTAGCGGGGATACGCAGTATTTT
>NA|TRBV14|TRBJ2-3|NA
CASSLRDSSTDTQYF
TGTGCCAGCAGCCTACGAGACTCCTCCACAGATACGCAGTATTTT
>NA|TRBV6-1|TRBJ2-2|NA
CASRLTRVTGELFF
TGTGCCAGCAGGCTGACCCGGGTTACCGGGGAGCTGTTTTTT
>NA|TRBV19|TRBJ1-5|once
CASRVLPIGNQPQHF
TGTGCCAGTAGGGTCCTTCCAATCGGTAATCAGCCCCAGCATTTT
>NA|TRBV29-1|TRBJ2-5|NA
CSVARSGRTGETQYF
TGCAGCGTTGCGAGAAGCGGAAGGACGGGAGAGACCCAGTACTTC
>NA|TRBV5-6|TRBJ1-1|NA
CASSLAGRVNTEAFF
TGTGCCAGCAGCTTGGCCGGCCGGGTGAACACTGAAGCTTTCTTT
>NA|TRBV6-6|TRBJ1-1|few
CASSYAPGMNTEAFF
TGTGCCAGCAGTTACGCGCCAGGGATGAACACTGAAGCTTTCTTT
>NA|TRBV21-1|TRBJ2-7|few
CASSGPLRGKVRYEQYF
TGTGCCAGCAGCGGCCCCTTAAGGGGGAAGGTTCGCTACGAGCAGTACTTC
>TRBD1|TRBV5-8|TRBJ1-2|NA
CASSLGQGPSYSF
TGTGCCAGCAGCTTGGGACAGGGTCCCTCCTACTCCTTC
>TRBD1|TRBV19|TRBJ1-5|NA
CASSIGTGQTDQPQHF
TGTGCCAGTAGTATTGGGACAGGCCAAACGGATCAGCCCCAGCATTTT
>TRBD2|TRBV9|TRBJ2-1|NA
CASSVIPPGLAGGPGADEQFF
TGTGCCAGCAGCGTAATCCCCCCCGGGCTAGCGGGGGGGCCGGGCGCCGATGAGCAGTTCTTC
>NA|TRBV15|TRBJ2-5|NA
CATSRDLAGAGETQYF
TGTGCCACCAGCAGAGATCTAGCAGGGGCAGGGGAGACCCAGTACTTC
>NA|TRBV10-2|TRBJ1-4|NA
CASSEGGYEKLFF
TGCGCCAGCAGTGAAGGAGGATATGAAAAACTGTTTTTT
>TRBD2|TRBV2|TRBJ2-1|NA
CASSETGGGGGNEQFF
TGTGCCAGCAGTGAAACCGGCGGGGGGGGAGGGAATGAGCAGTTCTTC
>TRBD1|TRBV9|TRBJ1-1|NA
CASSGRGVGTGNTEAFF
TGTGCCAGCAGCGGACGAGGGGTCGGGACAGGGAATACTGAGGCTTTCTTT
>NA|TRBV2|TRBJ2-7|NA
CATKVRGTYAYEQYF
TGTGCCACCAAAGTGAGGGGGACGTATGCCTACGAGCAGTACTTC
>NA|TRBV27|TRBJ2-3|NA
CASSLYGRGGTDTQYF
TGTGCCAGCAGTTTATACGGCAGGGGGGGCACAGATACGCAGTATTTT
>NA|TRBV9|TRBJ2-3|NA
CASSTRLADTQYF
TGTGCCAGCAGCACTAGACTAGCAGATACGCAGTATTTT
>NA|TRBV9|TRBJ2-7|NA
CASSGRDHSYEQYF
TGTGCCAGCAGCGGGCGGGACCACTCCTACGAGCAGTACTTC
>TRBD1|TRBV6-5|TRBJ2-7|once
CASRNRGTGSYEQYF
TGTGCCAGCAGGAACCGCGGGACAGGGTCCTACGAGCAGTACTTC